A single sample gave rise to the 25 T cell receptor beta chains below, sequenced in a study of blood T cell repertoires in COVID-19. Libraries were prepared by immunoSEQ multiplex PCR; TCRdb keeps only in-frame clonotypes and omits some of them. The sample holds over 200,000 clones, roughly nine tenths seen once. Input material: peripheral blood. These receptors were obtained from a man aged 40-55 years with active or convalescent COVID-19.

V usage is TRBV2 and J usage is TRBJ2-7, with 8 bases fitting TRBD1. V lost 11 bases, J lost 0 bases, and 6 bases stayed unmatched. Germline V gene lookup returns CDR1 SNHLY and CDR2 FYNNEI. The CDR3 runs 13 residues. In DNA, the CDR3 is TGTGCCGACAGGGGCCCCCACTCCTACGAGCAGTACTTC. It is translated as CADRGPHSYEQYF. Based on the CDR3 plus reference TRBV2 and TRBJ2-7, the full variable domain is EPEVTQTPSHQVTQMGQEVILRCVPISNHLYFYWYRQILGQKVEFLVSFYNNEISEKSEIFDDQFSVERPDGSNFTLKIRSTKLEDSAMYFCADRGPHSYEQYFGPGTRLTVT.

This clone appeared a single time. This chain connects TRBV11-2 to TRBJ1-1; D unresolved. Germline V CDR1 and CDR2: SGHAT, FQNNGV. The V gene lost 0 bases and the J gene lost 0 bases, with 8 bases spanning the gap. The CDR3 has 15 residues. The CDR3 sequence: CASSLERGMNTEAFF. In DNA form, the CDR3 reads TGTGCCAGCAGCTTAGAGCGGGGAATGAACACTGAAGCTTTCTTT. Variable domain in full (rest from reference TRBV11-2 and TRBJ1-1): EAGVAQSPRYKIIEKRQSVAFWCNPISGHATLYWYQQILGQGPKLLIQFQNNGVVDDSQLPKDRFSAERLKGVDSTLKIQPAKLEDSAVYLCASSLERGMNTEAFFGQGTRLTVV.

The chain carries TRBV11-2 and TRBJ2-7, with D perhaps TRBD1 (6 bases). Germline loops: CDR1 SGHAT, CDR2 FQNNGV. Between the trimmed V and J ends, which lost 1 base and 5 bases, there was a span of 9 bases. The CDR3 length is 13 residues. CDR3 sequence reads: CASSLGQGNEQYF. The DNA of the CDR3 is TGTGCCAGCAGCTTAGGGCAGGGGAACGAGCAGTACTTC.

This clone turned up a few times. This chain links TRBV2 with TRBJ1-5; a weak D match, TRBD1 (5 bases). V dropped 2 bases and J dropped 4 bases, with 9 bases sitting between them. Germline V gene lookup returns CDR1 SNHLY and CDR2 FYNNEI. This CDR3 region has 14 residues. CDR3 sequence reads: CASSEQGRNQPQHF. CDR3 nucleotide sequence: TGTGCCAGCAGTGAACAGGGTAGGAATCAGCCCCAGCATTTT.

The CDR3 nucleotides read TGTGCCAGCTCTCCCCAGGGTCTTGGCACTGAAGCTTTCTTT. It yields the protein CASSPQGLGTEAFF. The chain uses TRBV18 and TRBJ1-1; D is perhaps TRBD1 (5 bases). Germline CDR1 reads KGHSH; CDR2 reads LQKENI. With 6 bases removed from V and 4 bases from J, the gap between germline ends came to 15 bases. This CDR3 contains 14 residues.

V and J are TRBV7-9 and TRBJ1-2, with D unclear. In germline, CDR1 is SEHNR, CDR2 FQNEAQ (reference sequence). The CDR3 is 12 residues long. Trimming stripped 6 bases from V and 4 bases from J, with 9 bases between. CDR3 protein: CASRPFGYGYTF. CDR3 coding DNA: TGTGCCAGCAGACCCTTCGGCTATGGCTACACCTTC.

The chain has TRBV5-3 and TRBJ1-5; 8 bases line up with TRBD1. TRBV5-3 has ORF status, its function being uncertain. There are 17 residues in the CDR3. Unmatched junction bases numbered 10, after V lost 4 bases and J lost 1 base. CDR3 amino acids: CARSLLEWTGSNQPQHF. CDR3 DNA: TGTGCCAGAAGCCTCCTGGAGTGGACAGGGAGCAATCAGCCCCAGCATTTT.

The CDR3 loop reads CASSSPDLEAKNIQYF. The CDR3 coding sequence is TGTGCCAGCAGTTCCCCAGACCTGGAGGCCAAAAACATTCAGTACTTC. This chain uses TRBV28 with TRBJ2-4; D unresolved. V was trimmed by 4 bases and J by 1 base, leaving 14 bases between them. CDR1 MDHEN and CDR2 SYDVKM come from the germline V gene. CDR3 length equals 16 residues.

The J gene is TRBJ2-7, the V gene TRBV9, with 9 positions matching TRBD1. V shed 4 bases, J shed 6 bases, and the junction held 8 bases outside the gene matches. The CDR3 spans 14 residues. Germline lookup yields CDR1 SGDLS and CDR2 YYNGEE. The CDR3 sequence: CASSPRDRVSEQYF. DNA of the CDR3: TGTGCCAGCAGCCCCCGGGACAGGGTGAGCGAGCAGTACTTC.

The V gene is TRBV28, the J gene TRBJ1-4, with D possibly matching TRBD1 (6 bases). This CDR3 is built from 15 residues. CDR1 MDHEN and CDR2 SYDVKM come from the germline V gene. Trimming removed 3 bases from V and 4 bases from J, with 12 bases in between. CDR3 in DNA: TGTGCCAGCAGTTTCAACAGGGATTATAATGAAAAACTGTTTTTT. The encoded protein is CASSFNRDYNEKLFF.

The genes are TRBV6-5 and TRBJ2-7; 7 nucleotides line up with TRBD1. The V and J ends lost 6 bases and 3 bases, in that order; junction bases with no gene match: 5. The germline V gene encodes CDR1 MNHEY and CDR2 SVGAGI. This CDR3 has 13 amino acids. Written as DNA, the CDR3 is TGTGCCAGCAGCTACAGGGGAAACTACGAGCAGTACTTC. This sequence encodes CASSYRGNYEQYF.

This chain connects TRBV5-1 to TRBJ2-1; tentative D call: TRBD1 (6 bases). V was trimmed by 3 bases and J by 8 bases, leaving 18 bases between them. Germline assignment: CDR1 SGHRS and CDR2 YFSETQ. CDR3 size: 15 residues. The chain's CDR3 is CASSSHGAKGDEQFF. The CDR3 bases are TGCGCCAGCAGCTCACATGGGGCCAAGGGGGATGAGCAGTTCTTC. The complete variable domain, with remaining parts taken from reference TRBV5-1 and TRBJ2-1, reads KAGVTQTPRYLIKTRGQQVTLSCSPISGHRSVSWYQQTPGQGLQFLFEYFSETQRNKGNFPGRFSGRQFSNSRSEMNVSTLELGDSALYLCASSSHGAKGDEQFFGPGTRLTVL.

The chain has TRBV10-3 and TRBJ2-7, with D possibly TRBD1 on 6 matching bases. The CDR3 length is 15 residues. Germline values: CDR1 ENHRY, CDR2 SYGVKD. V was shortened by 1 base and J by 4 bases, with 14 bases between the two germline ends. CDR3 protein: CAISELSRDIYEQYF. The CDR3 DNA is TGTGCCATCAGTGAGTTATCCCGGGACATTTACGAGCAGTACTTC.

The chain recombines TRBV5-4 with TRBJ2-1; possibly TRBD2 for D (5 bases). The CDR3 is 16 amino acids. Deletions cut 3 bases from V and 4 bases from J, with 17 bases between. Per germline, CDR1 SGHNT and CDR2 YYREEE (reference sequence). Here the CDR3 reads CASSYLTSGPYNEQFF. CDR3 DNA sequence: TGTGCCAGCAGCTACCTAACTAGTGGGCCTTACAATGAGCAGTTCTTC.

J is TRBJ2-1 and V is TRBV24-1; 9 bases are a match to TRBD2. This CDR3 has 16 residues. Trimming removed 3 bases from V and 5 bases from J; junction bases left unmatched: 7. The germline CDR1 and CDR2 sequences are KGHDR and SFDVKD. CDR3 nucleotides: TGTGCCACCAGTGATGGGAGCGGGGGGAGTCACAATGAGCAGTTCTTC. This codes for CATSDGSGGSHNEQFF.

The J gene is TRBJ2-5, the V gene TRBV7-2; 8 bases fit TRBD2. Germline V gene data show CDR1 as SGHTA and CDR2 as FQGNSA. The CDR3 length is 17 residues. V shed 5 bases, J shed 3 bases, and the junction held 14 bases outside the gene matches. CDR3 region: CASSPLRGSGVEETQYF. Written as DNA, the CDR3 is TGTGCCAGCAGCCCTCTTCGTGGTAGCGGGGTAGAAGAGACCCAGTACTTC.

This clone was seen a single time. The chain couples TRBV14 to TRBJ1-4, with D perhaps matching TRBD1 (5 bases). The length of the CDR3 is 15 residues. Trimming removed 1 base at V and 4 bases at J, with 10 bases between. Per the germline V gene, CDR1 is SGHDN and CDR2 is FVKESK. In nucleotides, the CDR3 is TGTGCCAGCAGCCAAGTTACCCAGGGTAATGAAAAACTGTTTTTT. Its protein product is CASSQVTQGNEKLFF.

This clone appeared once. The chain couples TRBV5-6 to TRBJ2-7; 10 nucleotides match TRBD1. The CDR3 totals 15 residues. V dropped 4 bases and J dropped 2; count of bases not matched to a gene: 6. In germline, CDR1 is SGHDT, CDR2 YYEEEE. The DNA for the CDR3 is TGTGCCAGCAGCCCGGGGGACAGGGGTACCTACGAGCAGTACTTC. This gives the protein CASSPGDRGTYEQYF.

The gene calls are TRBV24-1 and TRBJ1-2; D perhaps matches TRBD1 (5 bases). The germline V gene encodes CDR1 KGHDR and CDR2 SFDVKD. The CDR3 totals 13 residues. V was cut by 0 bases and J by 8 bases, with 9 bases left in between. The DNA for the CDR3 is TGTGCCACCAGTGATTTGGACAGTAAGGGCTACACCTTC. It codes for CATSDLDSKGYTF.

V is TRBV19 and J is TRBJ2-7; 10 bases align to TRBD1. Losses at the gene ends were 4 bases for V and 2 bases for J; bases not matched to a gene: 5. CDR3 length equals 15 residues. In germline, CDR1 is LNHDA, CDR2 SQIVND (reference sequence). This CDR3 reads CASSSGQGVTYEQYF. CDR3 bases: TGTGCCAGTAGTAGTGGACAGGGGGTCACCTACGAGCAGTACTTC. Looking up the rest from reference TRBV19 and TRBJ2-7 gives the full variable domain: DGGITQSPKYLFRKEGQNVTLSCEQNLNHDAMYWYRQDPGQGLRLIYYSQIVNDFQKGDIAEGYSVSREKKESFPLTVTSAQKNPTAFYLCASSSGQGVTYEQYFGPGTRLTVT.

The CDR3, as DNA: TGTGCCAGCAGCTTTCTCGCGGAGAACACTGAAGCTTTCTTT. Its translation: CASSFLAENTEAFF. V and J are TRBV5-6 and TRBJ1-1, with D unclear. The CDR3 runs to 14 residues. V lost 2 bases to trimming and J lost 1 base, with 9 bases between them. The germline gives CDR1 SGHDT, CDR2 YYEEEE.

This clone was recorded only once. V gene TRBV18 combines with J gene TRBJ1-1; possibly TRBD1 for D (6 bases). The CDR3 totals 14 residues. With 4 bases removed from V and 2 bases from J, the gap between germline ends came to 11 bases. The V gene's germline CDR1 is KGHSH and CDR2 LQKENI. The CDR3 here is CASSLSDSNTEAFF. The CDR3 DNA reads TGTGCCAGCTCACTCTCGGACAGCAACACTGAAGCTTTCTTT.

This sequence joins TRBV29-1 and TRBJ1-1, with D unresolved. The V and J ends lost 4 bases and 3 bases respectively, with 21 bases between them. Looked up from germline, CDR1 is SQVTM and CDR2 is ANQGSEA. This CDR3 is built from 16 residues. The CDR3: CSVVPMMTGTDTEAFF. DNA for the CDR3: TGCAGCGTTGTCCCCATGATGACGGGTACTGACACTGAAGCTTTCTTT.

For the CDR3, the DNA is TGTGCCAGCAGCTCAGGGACAGGGGGAAGCGGCGAGCAGTACTTC. Its translation is CASSSGTGGSGEQYF. The V call is TRBV5-8, the J call TRBJ2-7, with 11 bases that match TRBD1. Germline V gene sequence: CDR1 SGHTS, CDR2 YDEGEE. Losses at the gene ends were 3 bases for V and 6 bases for J; bases not matched to a gene: 8. The CDR3 has 15 residues.

The gene calls are TRBV5-1 and TRBJ1-1; 8 bases agree with TRBD1. V shed 2 bases and J 5 bases; nucleotides not matched to a gene: 8. CDR1 and CDR2 (germline): SGHRS, YFSETQ. The CDR3 consists of 15 residues. CDR3 protein: CASSFAGQGQTEAFF. DNA of the CDR3: TGCGCCAGCAGCTTTGCCGGACAGGGACAGACTGAAGCTTTCTTT.